The 23 T cell receptor beta chains below all came from one sample that was sequenced in a study of T cell responses to AZD1222 COVID-19 vaccine. Sequenced by immunoSEQ multiplex PCR; TCRdb stores in-frame clones only, minus some. The sample holds 95,000 to 110,000 clones, 87% seen once. The material sequenced was peripheral blood, taken on day 0 of AZD1222 vaccination. The receptor set was obtained from an adult in good health.

V and J are TRBV19 and TRBJ2-7; tentatively, D is TRBD1 (5 bases). Germline CDR1 is LNHDA and CDR2 is SQIVND (reference sequence). With 3 bases removed from V and 4 bases from J, the gap between germline ends came to 10 bases. The CDR3 covers 13 residues. CDR3 protein: CASSISQGYEQYF. The CDR3 DNA is TGTGCCAGTAGTATCTCGCAGGGATACGAGCAGTACTTC.

The chain couples TRBV2 to TRBJ1-2; 9 positions agree with TRBD1. This CDR3 spans 16 amino acids. Germline V gene data show CDR1 as SNHLY and CDR2 as FYNNEI. With 5 bases clipped from V and 3 bases from J, the junction kept 10 bases outside the gene matches. CDR3 sequence: CASSKTGDRADYGYTF. The CDR3 DNA reads as TGTGCCAGCAGTAAGACAGGGGACAGGGCTGACTATGGCTACACCTTC.

CDR3 bases: TGTGCCATCAAGGCACAGCTGAACACTGAAGCTTTCTTT. Protein product: CAIKAQLNTEAFF. This chain joins TRBV10-3 and TRBJ1-1; no clear D. Germline CDR1 ENHRY, CDR2 SYGVKD. CDR3 length: 13 amino acids. V lost 7 bases and J lost 0, with 9 bases in between.

The chain couples TRBV2 to TRBJ2-5; tentatively, D is TRBD2 (6 bases). Trimming cost V 6 bases and J 2 bases, with 10 bases left between them. The CDR3 runs 13 residues. Germline CDR1 SNHLY, CDR2 FYNNEI. Here the CDR3 reads CASRRDWQETQYF. In nucleotides, the CDR3 is TGTGCCAGCAGGCGGGATTGGCAAGAGACCCAGTACTTC.

The chain carries TRBV5-8 and TRBJ2-5; 9 bases align to TRBD2. The junction had 10 bases not matched to a gene; V was cut back by 3 bases and J by 1 base. The CDR3 contains 17 residues. The germline gives CDR1 SGHTS, CDR2 YDEGEE. The CDR3 region has the DNA TGTGCCAGCAGCTCCGGGAAAGCGGGGGGACGCCAAGAGACCCAGTACTTC. Amino acid sequence: CASSSGKAGGRQETQYF.

This clone appeared once. The rearrangement links TRBV13 to TRBJ1-1; no firm D call. Trimming stripped 3 bases from V and 1 base from J, with 15 bases between. From germline, CDR1 is PRHDT and CDR2 FYEKMQ (reference sequence). This CDR3 comprises 16 residues. Here the CDR3 reads CASSLLVEVWNTEAFF. CDR3 DNA sequence: TGTGCCAGCAGCTTGTTAGTGGAAGTTTGGAACACTGAAGCTTTCTTT.

The chain carries TRBV12-5 and TRBJ2-1; 9 nucleotides line up with TRBD1. This CDR3 contains 15 residues. The V and J ends lost 1 base and 3 bases, in that order; junction bases with no gene match: 1. In germline, CDR1 is LGHNT, CDR2 FRNRAP. CDR3 in DNA: TGTGCTAGTGGTTTGGGGACAGGGGTCTACAATGAGCAGTTCTTC. Amino acid sequence: CASGLGTGVYNEQFF.

The chain couples TRBV4-2 to TRBJ2-5, with TRBD2 matching over 8 bases. V gave up 5 bases and J gave up 1 base; unmatched junction bases: 6. The germline V gene has CDR1 LGHNA and CDR2 YNFKEQ. The CDR3 contains 15 residues. The CDR3 spells CASSKGSGTQETQYF. The CDR3 DNA sequence: TGTGCCAGCAGCAAAGGTAGCGGGACCCAAGAGACCCAGTACTTC.

The chain employs TRBV3-1 (or the pseudogene TRBV3-2) and TRBJ2-7; 8 bases agree with TRBD2. Germline V gene sequence: CDR1 LGHDT, CDR2 YNNKEL (reference sequence). The CDR3 sequence is 15 residues long. With V trimmed by 4 bases and J by 3 bases, 8 bases remained unmatched. The CDR3 DNA sequence: TGTGCCAGCAGCCCTAAAGCGGGGGTAAACTACGAGCAGTACTTC. It codes for CASSPKAGVNYEQYF.

The chain couples TRBV11-3 to TRBJ2-2; no definite D call. With 0 bases removed from V and 13 bases from J, the gap between germline ends came to 9 bases. This CDR3 has 12 amino acids. The V gene's germline CDR1 is SGHNT and CDR2 YENEEA. The CDR3 sequence: CASSLDRSRLFF. CDR3 coding DNA: TGTGCCAGCAGCTTAGACAGGTCCCGGCTGTTTTTT.

The chain links TRBV19 to TRBJ1-1; D is possibly TRBD1 (6 bases). CDR3 size: 11 residues. V shed 11 bases and J shed 7 bases, with 14 bases lying between them. Germline V gene lookup returns CDR1 LNHDA and CDR2 SQIVND (reference sequence). CDR3 region: CAPDWTVEAFF. The DNA of the CDR3 is TGTGCCCCCGACTGGACAGTTGAAGCTTTCTTT.

The rearrangement links TRBV7-8 to TRBJ2-7, with 9 bases aligning to TRBD2. Germline V gene lookup returns CDR1 SGHVS and CDR2 FQNEAQ. The CDR3 sequence is 15 residues long. V was pared by 5 bases and J by 5 bases, with 10 bases of the junction left unmatched. In nucleotides, the CDR3 is TGTGCCAGCAGCCGGCGAGGAGCGGGAGGCGACGAGCAGTACTTC. Its translation: CASSRRGAGGDEQYF.

This chain links TRBV9 with TRBJ1-1, with D unclear. Germline-derived CDR1 and CDR2 are SGDLS and YYNGEE. With 0 bases removed from V and 0 bases from J, the gap between germline ends came to 9 bases. This CDR3 region has 15 residues. The CDR3 bases are TGTGCCAGCAGCGTAGGGAGAGGCCTGAACACTGAAGCTTTCTTT. Protein product: CASSVGRGLNTEAFF.

The chain links TRBV6-6 to TRBJ2-5; D is ambiguous. CDR1 MNHNY and CDR2 SVGAGI come from the germline V gene (reference sequence). Trimming stripped 0 bases from V and 5 bases from J, with 4 bases between. The CDR3 loop spans 12 amino acids. The CDR3 region has the DNA TGTGCCAGCAGTTACTCGGGTGAGACCCAGTACTTC. This codes for CASSYSGETQYF.

The chain links TRBV25-1 to TRBJ2-7; no clear D. This CDR3 spans 12 amino acids. Per the germline V gene, CDR1 is MGHDK and CDR2 is SYGVNS. The V end lost 2 bases, the J end lost 4 bases, and 6 bases lay between the germline ends. The CDR3 loop reads CASSEPGYEQYF. The DNA for the CDR3 is TGTGCCAGCAGTGAACCTGGATACGAGCAGTACTTC.

V and J are TRBV11-2 and TRBJ2-2, with 7 bases aligning to TRBD1. The V gene's germline CDR1 is SGHAT and CDR2 FQNNGV. The CDR3 loop spans 16 amino acids. The V gene end was trimmed by 6 bases and the J gene end by 4 bases; junction bases not matched to a gene: 11. The CDR3 DNA is TGTGCCAGCAGTTACGTTACTAGGGGGCGCACCGGGGAGCTGTTTTTT. It translates to CASSYVTRGRTGELFF.

This clone was found once. This chain joins TRBV6-5 and TRBJ1-5; D not resolved. The CDR3 is 13 amino acids. Germline CDR1 reads MNHEY; CDR2 reads SVGAGI. V gave up 8 bases and J gave up 7 bases, with 15 bases separating them. CDR3 nucleotide sequence: TGTGCCAGCTTAAGCTCCTCCCAACAGCCCCAGCATTTT. Protein sequence: CASLSSSQQPQHF.

The chain links TRBV5-4 to TRBJ1-1, with D maybe TRBD1 (6 bases). Between the trimmed V and J ends, which lost 4 bases and 3 bases, there was a span of 13 bases. CDR1 and CDR2 from the germline V gene are SGHNT and YYREEE (reference sequence). The CDR3 runs to 14 residues. The CDR3 loop reads CASSPGQSDTEAFF. CDR3 DNA sequence: TGTGCCAGCAGCCCAGGACAGAGCGACACTGAAGCTTTCTTT. Looking up the rest from reference TRBV5-4 and TRBJ1-1 gives the full variable domain: ETGVTQSPTHLIKTRGQQVTLRCSSQSGHNTVSWYQQALGQGPQFIFQYYREEENGRGNFPPRFSGLQFPNYSSELNVNALELDDSALYLCASSPGQSDTEAFFGQGTRLTVV.

The chain recombines TRBV21-1 with TRBJ2-7; TRBD2 is taken as the D call from the table, unchecked against the DNA. TRBV21-1 is labeled a pseudogene. CDR3 length equals 17 residues. This CDR3 is CASSKPGPSACLYEQYF. In DNA, the CDR3 is TGTGCCAGCAGCAAACCCGGCCCTAGCGCCTGCCTCTACGAGCAGTACTTC.

The V gene is TRBV12-3 or TRBV12-4, the J gene TRBJ1-2; D uncertain. The CDR3 sequence is 12 residues long. V lost 3 bases, J lost 8 bases, and 10 bases lay in between. CDR3 sequence reads: CASSLSAQGYTF. The CDR3 DNA sequence: TGTGCCAGCAGTTTGTCGGCGCAGGGCTACACCTTC.

The chain links TRBV5-8 to TRBJ1-2; 8 nucleotides agree with TRBD1. Germline values: CDR1 SGHTS, CDR2 YDEGEE. Trimming removed 4 bases from V and 7 bases from J; junction bases left unmatched: 9. The CDR3 is 14 residues long. CDR3: CASSAGQVSGGYTF. For the CDR3, the DNA is TGTGCCAGCAGCGCGGGACAGGTATCCGGTGGCTACACCTTC.

This clone occurred once. The chain has TRBV29-1 and TRBJ1-1; D gene unclear. V lost 6 bases and J lost 3, with 5 bases in between. The germline CDR1 and CDR2 sequences are SQVTM and ANQGSEA. The CDR3 consists of 10 residues. CDR3 nucleotides: TGCAGCGTCGTTGACACTGAAGCTTTCTTT. It encodes CSVVDTEAFF.

This chain connects TRBV3-1 (or the pseudogene TRBV3-2) to TRBJ2-4; D might be TRBD1 (5 bases). CDR3 length equals 15 residues. Trimming left V 0 bases short and J 7 bases short, with 13 bases between. The germline V gene has CDR1 LGHDT and CDR2 YNNKEL (reference sequence). This CDR3 reads CASSQEDTRLNIQYF. CDR3 nucleotide sequence: TGTGCCAGCAGCCAAGAGGACACCCGATTGAACATTCAGTACTTC.